This note documents a single T cell receptor beta chain sequence. One junction end disagrees with the germline gene, perhaps due to a read error. Each subset's genomic DNA was shared equally among a number of immunoSEQ plates. Profiled with immunoSEQ multiplex PCR; TCRdb holds only in-frame clones, not every one. Of approximately 810,000 clones in the sample, about 91% were seen once. The data were taken from a study of shared clonotypes between healthy human individuals. Study information: Per-donor plates numbered three CD4 naive, three CD4 memory, two CD8 naive and one CD8 memory.

The naive CD8 subset, CD45RO-negative cells positively selected for CCR7, excluded terminally differentiated effector memory CD45RA+ cells. CDR3 size: 15 residues. Germline CDR1 is SNHLY and CDR2 is FYNNEI. The chain joins TRBV2 to TRBJ2-2; 7 nucleotides line up with TRBD1. The sequence came from a man aged 25 to 40 in good health. Sequencing used naive CD8+ T cells sorted from blood. CDR3 in amino acids: CASREGQVGTGELFF. In nucleotides, the CDR3 is TGTGCCAGCAGGGAAGGACAGGTTGGCACCGGGGAGCTGTTTTTT.